The TCR beta chain described here comes from a study of T-cell memory formation after mild COVID-19. TCRdb recomputed calls from the 5' RACE reads with MiXCR, one row per CDR3 protein. The sample records 98,000 or so distinct CDR3 sequences, roughly 19% being singletons. The germline gives CDR1 SGHRS, CDR2 YFSETQ. J gave up 0 bases and V 2 bases, and 15 bases lay outside the gene matches. The CDR3 extends over 20 amino acids. This chain joins TRBV5-1 and TRBJ2-4, with TRBD2 matching over 9 bases. Sequencing used PBMCs or a T cell subset sorted from them (not recorded which). This sequence originates from a man between 18 and 29 years old who had mild COVID-19 (a few samples of this study predate the infection). Cell type and time point are not known. The chain's CDR3 is CASSLGGSSGGPLAKNIQYF. In DNA, the CDR3 is TGCGCCAGCAGCTTAGGAGGTTCGAGCGGGGGGCCACTAGCCAAAAACATTCAGTACTTC. The full variable domain, with the rest looked up from reference TRBV5-1 and TRBJ2-4, is KAGVTQTPRYLIKTRGQQVTLSCSPISGHRSVSWYQQTPGQGLQFLFEYFSETQRNKGNFPGRFSGRQFSNSRSEMNVSTLELGDSALYLCASSLGGSSGGPLAKNIQYFGAGTRLSVL.